This is a list of T cell receptor beta chains from one sample in a study of cytomegalovirus exposure and HLA in healthy donors. TCRdb's table, derived via immunoSEQ multiplex PCR, lists solely in-frame clones and lacks some. This table holds tens of thousands of clones, 78% found once. Material for sequencing was PBMCs. These receptor sequences come from a woman aged 40 to 50 in good health and CMV-seronegative. CDR3s include the opening cysteine and the closing phenylalanine or tryptophan. The D gene is left open where the match is weak. Size values are once, few and many counts, or a class for expanded clones, and some rows have none.

>-|-|TRBV27|TRBJ2-5
TGTGCCAGCAGTTTGACGAGGGAGCGTGCGTCCCAGTACTTC
CASSLTRERASQYF
>once|-|TRBV28|TRBJ2-2
TGTGCCAGCAGTTTATCTTGGGGGGACACCGGGGAGCTGTTTTTT
CASSLSWGDTGELFF
>once|-|TRBV27|TRBJ2-4
TGTGCCAGCAGATTGGGGGCGCTGGACATTCAGTACTTC
CASRLGALDIQYF
>few|-|TRBV4-3|TRBJ2-7
TGCGCCAGCAGCCAAGAATATCGCGGGGACTACGAGCAGTACTTC
CASSQEYRGDYEQYF
>-|-|TRBV28|TRBJ1-1
TGTGCCAGCACCCTACAGGGTAGTCAAGCTTTCTTT
CASTLQGSQAFF
>-|-|TRBV7-6|TRBJ2-7
TGTGCCAGCAGCTTCGGGAGCTCCTACGAGCAGTACTTC
CASSFGSSYEQYF
>few|TRBD1|TRBV30|TRBJ1-1
TGTGCCTGGGGAGATGGACAGGCAAGGCAAGCTTTCTTT
CAWGDGQARQAFF
>-|-|TRBV5-4|TRBJ2-7
TGTGCCAGCAGCTTGAGACAGAGCTCCTACGAGCAGTACTTC
CASSLRQSSYEQYF
>-|-|TRBV2|TRBJ2-2
TGTGCCAGCAGTGAAATACAGGGAGGGGCGGGGGAGCTGTTTTTT
CASSEIQGGAGELFF
>-|TRBD1|TRBV28|TRBJ2-1
TGTGCCAGCAGCCCCCCAGGGGGCCTATTAAACAATGAGCAGTTCTTC
CASSPPGGLLNNEQFF
>-|TRBD1|TRBV27|TRBJ2-2
TGTGCCAGCACCCCGGGACAGCTTTTAGACACCGGGGAGCTGTTTTTT
CASTPGQLLDTGELFF
>-|-|TRBV5-1|TRBJ2-7
TGCGCCAGCAGCTTGGAGGTGGGGGCGATCTCCTACGAGCAGTACTTC
CASSLEVGAISYEQYF
>-|TRBD1|TRBV2|TRBJ2-3
TGTGCCAGCAGAGCCCGGGACAGGGCCACAGATACGCAGTATTTT
CASRARDRATDTQYF
>-|TRBD2|TRBV29-1|TRBJ2-7
TGCAGCGCACTAGCGGGAGAAACCTACGAGCAGTACTTC
CSALAGETYEQYF
>-|TRBD2|TRBV28|TRBJ2-5
TGTGCCAGCAGTTCGCTCAACCAATGGACTAGCGGAATTAAAGAGACCCAGTACTTC
CASSSLNQWTSGIKETQYF
>-|-|TRBV5-4|TRBJ2-7
TGTGCCAGCAGCTTGGGGGGGGAACTAAGCGAGCAGTACTTC
CASSLGGELSEQYF
>few|-|TRBV19|TRBJ1-5
TGTGCCAGTAGCCGGGACACGGCTCGGTCCCAGCATTTT
CASSRDTARSQHF
>once|-|TRBV29-1|TRBJ1-2
TGCAGCGTTGATGGCCCAGGGAAATATGGCTACACCTTC
CSVDGPGKYGYTF
>-|-|TRBV16|TRBJ1-5
TGTGCCAGCACCTCATCGGGGGGGTTGGATCAGCCCCAGCATTTT
CASTSSGGLDQPQHF
>once|TRBD2|TRBV4-2|TRBJ2-7
TGTGCCAGCAGCCAATTTTTAGCGGGAGGAGGCGAGCAGTACTTC
CASSQFLAGGGEQYF
>-|-|TRBV5-1|TRBJ2-3
TGCGCCAGCAGCACAGCTGAAGCGGGTACGCAGTATTTT
CASSTAEAGTQYF
>-|-|TRBV2|TRBJ1-2
TGTGCCAGCAGTGACAGGGATCTAGCTAACTATGGCTACACCTTC
CASSDRDLANYGYTF
>-|-|TRBV6-1|TRBJ2-7
TGTGCCAGCAGCTCGGAGGGTCCCTACGAGCAGTACTTC
CASSSEGPYEQYF
>-|-|TRBV28|TRBJ2-7
TGTGCCAGCAGTCCCCGGGACATTTACGAGCAGTACTTC
CASSPRDIYEQYF
>once|-|TRBV6-4|TRBJ2-4
TGTGCCAGCAGTGACTCGAGTGATCTAGCCAAAAACATTCAGTACTTC
CASSDSSDLAKNIQYF
>-|-|TRBV7-6|TRBJ1-1
TGTGCCAGCAGCTCCACTTTATCCGTGGCTGAAGCTTTCTTT
CASSSTLSVAEAFF
>-|TRBD2|TRBV4-3|TRBJ2-1
TGCGCCAGCAGCCAAGATACTTTGGAGGGACTAGCGGAGAACAATGAGCAGTTCTTC
CASSQDTLEGLAENNEQFF
>-|-|TRBV7-9|TRBJ1-4
TGTGCCAGCAGCTTAGTAGAACAGCTTAATGAAAAACTGTTTTTT
CASSLVEQLNEKLFF
>-|TRBD2|TRBV18|TRBJ2-7
TGTGCCAGCTCCCCTTCGGGAGGGGACACCTACGAGCAGTACTTC
CASSPSGGDTYEQYF
>-|TRBD2|TRBV5-4|TRBJ2-3
TGTGCCAGCAGCTCCTCTAGCGGGAGGTACGATACGCAGTATTTT
CASSSSSGRYDTQYF
>few|-|TRBV4-3|TRBJ2-6
TGCGCCAGCAGCCAAGATGGGGCAGACCTCTCTGGGGCCAACGTCCTGACTTTC
CASSQDGADLSGANVLTF
>few|TRBD1|TRBV6-6|TRBJ1-2
TGTGCCAGCAATTACAGGGGGTTCAACTATGGCTACACCTTC
CASNYRGFNYGYTF
>once|-|TRBV4-2|TRBJ1-2
TGTGCCAGCAGCCCGGACACATATGGCTACACCTTC
CASSPDTYGYTF
>once|-|TRBV7-9|TRBJ1-2
TGTGCCAGCAGCTTAGGGGCAGGAGGAGGCGGTGGCTACACCTTC
CASSLGAGGGGGYTF
>-|TRBD2|TRBV10-1|TRBJ2-1
TGCGCCAGCAAGGCTAGCGGGAGGCTCTACAATGAGCAGTTCTTC
CASKASGRLYNEQFF
>once|-|TRBV6-1|TRBJ2-5
TGTGCCAGCAGTGAAACCAGGATAGGGACCCAGTACTTC
CASSETRIGTQYF
>-|TRBD2|TRBV7-3|TRBJ2-2
TGTGCCAGCAGCTTAATCGGGGGGAGCACCGGGGAGCTGTTTTTT
CASSLIGGSTGELFF
>-|TRBD2|TRBV7-9|TRBJ2-7
TGTGCCAGCAGCCCCACTCCAGGCGGGGGGTACGAGCAGTACTTC
CASSPTPGGGYEQYF
>-|-|TRBV28|TRBJ1-5
TGTGCCAGCAGTTTATCGGTTAGAACAGGGCGAAGCAATCAGCCCCAGCATTTT
CASSLSVRTGRSNQPQHF
>-|TRBD2|TRBV5-4|TRBJ2-3
TGTGCCAGCAGCCCCGGGACTAGCGGGAGGAATACAGATACGCAGTATTTT
CASSPGTSGRNTDTQYF
>-|TRBD2|TRBV10-1|TRBJ2-3
TGCGCCAGCAGTGCGTCCCGTCTAGCGGGAGGGCCTACAGATACGCAGTATTTT
CASSASRLAGGPTDTQYF
>-|TRBD2|TRBV4-1|TRBJ2-2
TGCGCCAGCAGCCAAGACAAAGCGGGAGTCACCGGGGAGCTGTTTTTT
CASSQDKAGVTGELFF
>few|-|TRBV4-2|TRBJ1-2
TGTGCCAGCAGCCAAGATCGAGGAGGAGGGTACACCTTC
CASSQDRGGGYTF
>once|TRBD2|TRBV19|TRBJ2-7
TGTGCCAGTAGTATTGGCGGGAGAAGGGACGAGCAGTACTTC
CASSIGGRRDEQYF
>-|-|TRBV5-1|TRBJ2-5
TGCGCCAGCAGCCCACCTAGGGGGGGAGAGACCCAGTACTTC
CASSPPRGGETQYF
>-|TRBD2|TRBV6-1|TRBJ2-5
TGTGCCAGCAAGGGGACTAGTAACTCAGAGACCCAGTACTTC
CASKGTSNSETQYF
>-|-|TRBV18|TRBJ1-2
TGTGCCAGCTCACCAATGCCCCTTGGAGCCTATGGCTACACCTTC
CASSPMPLGAYGYTF
>-|TRBD1|TRBV30|TRBJ1-5
TGTGCCTGGAGTAGCAGGGGGACCCAGCATTTT
CAWSSRGTQHF
>-|-|TRBV19|TRBJ1-2
TGTGCCAGTAGTATAGATTCGGGAAGAGATTATGGCTACACCTTC
CASSIDSGRDYGYTF
>few|TRBD1|TRBV28|TRBJ1-1
TGTGCCAGCAGAACTGACAGGGGGAGGGATGAAGCTTTCTTT
CASRTDRGRDEAFF
>-|TRBD1|TRBV7-9|TRBJ1-1
TGTTCCAGCAGCACAACAAATACAGGGGGCACTGAAGCTTTCTTT
CSSSTTNTGGTEAFF
>-|-|TRBV13|TRBJ1-2
TGTGCCAGCAGCTTCGGACAGTCTGGCTACACCTTC
CASSFGQSGYTF
>-|TRBD2|TRBV11-2|TRBJ2-7
TGTGCCAGCAGCTTAGACCGACTAGCGGGAGTAGGTGAGCAGTACTTC
CASSLDRLAGVGEQYF
>-|-|TRBV9|TRBJ1-5
TGTGCCAGCAGCGTTACGGTGAATCAGCCCCAGCATTTT
CASSVTVNQPQHF
>-|-|TRBV30|TRBJ1-4
TGTGCCTGGAGCGAAGCGGTACGGAATGAAAAACTGTTTTTT
CAWSEAVRNEKLFF
>-|TRBD2|TRBV19|TRBJ2-1
TGTGCCAGTAGTATGGCCCTCGGACTAGCGGAGAACAATGAGCAGTTCTTC
CASSMALGLAENNEQFF
>-|TRBD1|TRBV29-1|TRBJ1-2
TGCAGCATATCGACAGGGGGCCAGGTTGGCTACACCTTC
CSISTGGQVGYTF